Below, 9 T cell receptor beta chains from the same sample are listed, as sequenced in a study of cytomegalovirus exposure and HLA in healthy donors. Amplification used 60 Vbeta primers and 13 Jbeta primers. This table comes from immunoSEQ multiplex PCR, and its TCRdb copy is limited to in-frame clones, with some not included. Counted here are under 150,000 clones, under 90% occurring once; the ten biggest clones make up 2.5%. The source material was PBMCs. These receptors were obtained from a male donor in good health and CMV-seronegative.

The rearrangement joins TRBV10-3 to TRBJ2-5, with no clear D. The germline V and J ends were trimmed by 2 bases and 5 bases, with 12 bases remaining between them. Per germline, CDR1 ENHRY and CDR2 SYGVKD. The CDR3 spans 14 residues. The CDR3 nucleotides read TGTGCCATCAGTGAGGTTCGGTCCGTGGAGACCCAGTACTTC. Translation gives CAISEVRSVETQYF.

This clone appeared a few times. This chain uses TRBV15 with TRBJ2-7; 8 bases are shared with TRBD2. This CDR3 is 14 amino acids long. CDR1 is LNHNV, CDR2 YYDKDF, per germline (reference sequence). Trimming removed 3 bases from V and 5 bases from J; junction bases left unmatched: 6. The CDR3 sequence is CATSSGGGRHEQYF. As DNA, the CDR3 is TGTGCCACCAGCAGTGGCGGGGGGCGACACGAGCAGTACTTC.

This clone was seen a handful of times. The chain is built from TRBV13 and TRBJ2-3, with 9 nucleotides matching TRBD1. J gave up 6 bases and V 5 bases, and 6 bases lay outside the gene matches. This CDR3 contains 14 residues. CDR1 PRHDT and CDR2 FYEKMQ come from the germline V gene (reference sequence). The CDR3 region is CASSAGTGRDTQYF. The CDR3 DNA sequence: TGTGCCAGCAGCGCCGGGACAGGGAGGGATACGCAGTATTTT.

The chain combines TRBV5-1 with TRBJ2-1; TRBD1 matches 9 bases. J was trimmed by 6 bases and V by 4 bases; bases with no gene match: 8. The CDR3 loop spans 15 amino acids. CDR1 SGHRS and CDR2 YFSETQ come from the germline V gene. Here the CDR3 DNA reads TGCGCCAGCAGCCCGCGGGACAGGGTCGGCAATGAGCAGTTCTTC. Translating gives CASSPRDRVGNEQFF.

The J gene is TRBJ2-5, the V gene TRBV5-1; 9 bases match TRBD2. The CDR3 loop spans 14 amino acids. Germline CDR1 reads SGHRS; CDR2 reads YFSETQ. J lost 5 bases, V lost 3 bases, and 5 bases had no gene match. The CDR3 DNA is TGCGCCAGCAGCTCGGGAGCGGGAGGTGAGACCCAGTACTTC. Translation: CASSSGAGGETQYF. Full variable domain (missing parts from reference TRBV5-1 and TRBJ2-5): KAGVTQTPRYLIKTRGQQVTLSCSPISGHRSVSWYQQTPGQGLQFLFEYFSETQRNKGNFPGRFSGRQFSNSRSEMNVSTLELGDSALYLCASSSGAGGETQYFGPGTRLLVL.

This clone was recorded a few times. This chain joins TRBV2 and TRBJ2-5; D possibly corresponds to TRBD2 (6 bases). The end of the DNA fits TRBJ2-7 better, so the J call may be wrong. From germline, CDR1 is SNHLY and CDR2 FYNNEI. CDR3 length: 14 amino acids. The CDR3 DNA sequence: TGTGCCAGCAGTGAGGCCCCGGGGGACTACGAGCAGTACTTC. It codes for CASSEAPGDYEQYF.

The genes are TRBV7-8 and TRBJ1-5, with 9 bases that match TRBD1. With V trimmed by 2 bases and J by 1 base, 9 bases remained unmatched. The CDR3 totals 18 residues. From germline, CDR1 is SGHVS and CDR2 FQNEAQ. CDR3 amino acids: CASSLSGQGGMSNQPQHF. DNA of the CDR3: TGTGCCAGCAGCTTATCGGGACAGGGAGGTATGAGCAATCAGCCCCAGCATTTT.

This chain uses TRBV9 with TRBJ2-1, with D possibly matching TRBD2 (5 bases). Germline V gene sequence: CDR1 SGDLS, CDR2 YYNGEE. Deletions cut 0 bases from V and 9 bases from J, with 7 bases between. The CDR3 sequence is 12 residues long. The DNA of the CDR3 is TGTGCCAGCAGCGTAGAGGCGGGTGAGCAGTTCTTC. It translates to CASSVEAGEQFF.

V is TRBV9 and J is TRBJ2-3; a weak D match, TRBD2 (6 bases). CDR1 is SGDLS and CDR2 is YYNGEE in the germline V gene. The CDR3 is 14 residues long. The V end was cut by 0 bases, the J end by 11 bases, with 16 bases between. The CDR3 spells CASSVGDSLPGQYF. In nucleotides, the CDR3 is TGTGCCAGCAGCGTAGGGGACTCCCTTCCTGGGCAGTATTTT.